This TCR beta chain was sequenced in a study of T cells in tumors after PD-1 blockade. Data came from immunoSEQ multiplex PCR; TCRdb stores just in-frame clones and leaves some out. Among roughly 60,000 clones, roughly 75% were seen once, and the ten largest hold around an eighth. The CDR3 is 15 residues long. CDR1 and CDR2 from the germline V gene are SGHTS and YDEGEE. V gave up 2 bases and J gave up 2 bases, with 11 bases separating them. Sample: PBMCs, taken before anti-PD-1 treatment. This TCR was sampled from a human donor with basal cell carcinoma. This chain uses TRBV5-8 with TRBJ1-5, with D uncertain. Here the CDR3 reads CASSFGGLGNQPQHF. As DNA, the CDR3 is TGTGCCAGCAGCTTTGGCGGGTTGGGCAATCAGCCCCAGCATTTT.